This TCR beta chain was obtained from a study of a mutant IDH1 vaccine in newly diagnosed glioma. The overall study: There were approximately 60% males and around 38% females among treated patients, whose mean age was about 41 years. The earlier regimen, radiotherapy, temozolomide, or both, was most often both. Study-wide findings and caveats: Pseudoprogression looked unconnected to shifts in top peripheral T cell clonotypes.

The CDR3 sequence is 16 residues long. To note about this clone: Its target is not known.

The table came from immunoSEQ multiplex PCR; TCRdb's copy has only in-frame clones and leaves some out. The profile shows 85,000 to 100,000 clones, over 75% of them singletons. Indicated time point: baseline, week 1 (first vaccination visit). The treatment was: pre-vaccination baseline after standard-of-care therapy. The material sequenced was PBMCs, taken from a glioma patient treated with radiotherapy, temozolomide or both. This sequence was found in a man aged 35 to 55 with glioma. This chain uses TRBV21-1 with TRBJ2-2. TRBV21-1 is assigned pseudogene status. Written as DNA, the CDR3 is TGTGCCAGCAGCAAAAATTGCAAAGGGATAGCCGGGGAGCTGTTTTTT. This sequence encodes CASSKNCKGIAGELFF.